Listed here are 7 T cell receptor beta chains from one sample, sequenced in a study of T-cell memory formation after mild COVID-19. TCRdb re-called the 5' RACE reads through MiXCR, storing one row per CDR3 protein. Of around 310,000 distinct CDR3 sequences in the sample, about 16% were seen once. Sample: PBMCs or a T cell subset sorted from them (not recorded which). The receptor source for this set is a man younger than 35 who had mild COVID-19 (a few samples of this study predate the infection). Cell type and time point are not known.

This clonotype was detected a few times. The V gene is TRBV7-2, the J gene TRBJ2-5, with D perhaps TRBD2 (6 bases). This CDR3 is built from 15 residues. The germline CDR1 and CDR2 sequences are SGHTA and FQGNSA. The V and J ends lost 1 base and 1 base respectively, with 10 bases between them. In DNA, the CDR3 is TGTGCCAGCAGCTTAGGCGGGGTTACCCAAGAGACCCAGTACTTC. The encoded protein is CASSLGGVTQETQYF.

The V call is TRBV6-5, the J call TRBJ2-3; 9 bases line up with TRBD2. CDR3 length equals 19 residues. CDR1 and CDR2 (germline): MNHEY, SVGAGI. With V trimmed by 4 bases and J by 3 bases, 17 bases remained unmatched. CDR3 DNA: TGTGCCAGCAGTTTCCCGCGGGGGGGCGGTTCTGATGGAACAGATACGCAGTATTTT. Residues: CASSFPRGGGSDGTDTQYF.

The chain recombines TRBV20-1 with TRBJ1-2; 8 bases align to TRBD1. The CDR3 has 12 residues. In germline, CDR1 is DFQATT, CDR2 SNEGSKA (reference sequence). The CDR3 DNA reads TGCAGCAAGACAGGGGATAACTATGGCTACACCTTC. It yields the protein CSKTGDNYGYTF.

CDR3 region: CASSPTSSSGNTIYF. The CDR3 DNA sequence: TGCGCCAGCAGCCCGACCTCTAGCTCTGGAAACACCATATATTTT. The chain couples TRBV4-3 to TRBJ1-3; D gene ambiguous. With 4 bases removed from V and 0 bases from J, the gap between germline ends came to 10 bases. CDR1 and CDR2 (germline): LGHNA, YSLEER. This CDR3 has 15 residues.

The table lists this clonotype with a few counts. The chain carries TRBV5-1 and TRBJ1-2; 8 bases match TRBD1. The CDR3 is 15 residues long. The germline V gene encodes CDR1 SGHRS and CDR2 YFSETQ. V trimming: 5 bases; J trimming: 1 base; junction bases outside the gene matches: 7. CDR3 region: CASSTGQAINYGYTF. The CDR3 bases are TGCGCCAGCAGTACGGGACAGGCGATTAACTATGGCTACACCTTC.

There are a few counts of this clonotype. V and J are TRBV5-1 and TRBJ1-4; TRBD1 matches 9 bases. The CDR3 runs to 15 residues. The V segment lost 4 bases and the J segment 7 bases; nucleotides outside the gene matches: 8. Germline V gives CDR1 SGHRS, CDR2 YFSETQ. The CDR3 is CASSITGGAGEKLFF. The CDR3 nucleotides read TGCGCCAGCAGCATCACAGGGGGCGCGGGTGAAAAACTGTTTTTT. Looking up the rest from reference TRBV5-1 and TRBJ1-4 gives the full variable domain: KAGVTQTPRYLIKTRGQQVTLSCSPISGHRSVSWYQQTPGQGLQFLFEYFSETQRNKGNFPGRFSGRQFSNSRSEMNVSTLELGDSALYLCASSITGGAGEKLFFGSGTQLSVL.

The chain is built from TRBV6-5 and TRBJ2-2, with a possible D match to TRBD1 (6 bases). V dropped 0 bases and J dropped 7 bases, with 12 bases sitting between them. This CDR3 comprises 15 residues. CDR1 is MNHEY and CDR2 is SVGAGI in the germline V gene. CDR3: CASSYSQGRGGELFF. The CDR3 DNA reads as TGTGCCAGCAGTTACTCACAGGGTCGAGGCGGGGAGCTGTTTTTT.